These 21 T cell receptor beta chains were all obtained from the same sample, sequenced in a study of cytomegalovirus exposure and HLA in healthy donors. The PCR ran on 60 Vbeta and 13 Jbeta primers. Using immunoSEQ multiplex PCR, the repertoire was profiled, and TCRdb retains in-frame clones only, with some absent. Of approximately 190,000 clones in the sample, roughly 74% were seen once. The sample was PBMCs. These receptors were taken from a woman under 40 in good health and CMV-seropositive.

The genes are TRBV6-5 and TRBJ2-4, with 8 bases that match TRBD1. The V gene's germline CDR1 is MNHEY and CDR2 SVGAGI. The J segment lost 6 bases and the V segment lost 0 bases, leaving 7 bases of the junction unmatched. The CDR3 is 16 amino acids. Written as DNA, the CDR3 is TGTGCCAGCAGTTACTCCCAAAGACAGGGGCTAAACATTCAGTACTTC. Protein sequence: CASSYSQRQGLNIQYF.

A word on this clone: Within the sample, other DNA sequences also encode this same CDR3. The chain combines TRBV5-1 with TRBJ2-1; D is perhaps TRBD1 (5 bases). V was trimmed by 0 bases and J by 4 bases, leaving 11 bases between them. This CDR3 has 15 amino acids. In germline, CDR1 is SGHRS, CDR2 YFSETQ. CDR3 loop: CASSLGQGAYNEQFF. CDR3 in DNA: TGCGCCAGCAGCTTGGGGCAGGGTGCTTACAATGAGCAGTTCTTC.

V is TRBV29-1 and J is TRBJ2-1; D is perhaps TRBD1 (5 bases). V dropped 3 bases and J dropped 5 bases, with 11 bases sitting between them. CDR3 length: 13 amino acids. The germline V gene encodes CDR1 SQVTM and CDR2 ANQGSEA. The DNA of the CDR3 is TGCAGCGTTGACAGGGCCGGTCACAATGAGCAGTTCTTC. It is translated as CSVDRAGHNEQFF.

V usage is TRBV6-1 and J usage is TRBJ2-7; unclear D gene. Trimming removed 4 bases from V and 0 bases from J, with 13 bases in between. Germline CDR1 and CDR2: MNHNS and SASEGT. The CDR3 spans 15 residues. The chain's CDR3 is CASSARQFPSYEQYF. The CDR3 region has the DNA TGTGCCAGCAGTGCGCGGCAGTTCCCCTCCTACGAGCAGTACTTC.

V usage is TRBV2 and J usage is TRBJ2-2, with TRBD2 as a possible D gene (6 bases). The CDR3 extends over 14 amino acids. Trimming shortened V by 8 bases and J by 2 bases, and 12 bases separated the two germline ends. Germline CDR1 and CDR2: SNHLY and FYNNEI. CDR3 coding DNA: TGTGCCAGCCGCCAGGGAGGAAACACCGGGGAGCTGTTTTTT. This codes for CASRQGGNTGELFF.

In DNA, the CDR3 is TGCGCCAGCAGCTTGGAAGCTTGGGACAGGAGTGCAACTAATGAAAAACTGTTTTTT. Protein: CASSLEAWDRSATNEKLFF. The chain is built from TRBV5-1 and TRBJ1-4, with 8 bases identical to TRBD1. The CDR3 runs 19 residues. Germline trimming cut 0 bases from V and 0 bases from J; bases unmatched to any gene: 10. The germline V gene has CDR1 SGHRS and CDR2 YFSETQ.

The chain links TRBV5-1 to TRBJ1-1, with D perhaps matching TRBD1 (6 bases). V lost 7 bases, J lost 5 bases, and 15 bases lay in between. The CDR3 length is 13 residues. Germline V CDR1 and CDR2: SGHRS, YFSETQ. The CDR3: CASEGEGVTEAFF. CDR3 sequence (DNA): TGCGCCAGCGAGGGGGAGGGGGTTACTGAAGCTTTCTTT.

As concerns this clone: Within the sample, other DNA sequences also encode this same CDR3. This CDR3 is CASSFGGDTEAFF. CDR3 sequence (DNA): TGTGCCAGTAGTTTTGGGGGGGACACTGAAGCTTTCTTT. V usage is TRBV19 and J usage is TRBJ1-1; D perhaps matches TRBD1 (5 bases). Trimming stripped 5 bases from V and 3 bases from J, with 10 bases between. Germline V gene lookup returns CDR1 LNHDA and CDR2 SQIVND (reference sequence). The CDR3 spans 13 residues.

This chain joins TRBV2 and TRBJ1-6, with 7 bases aligning to TRBD1. CDR1 SNHLY and CDR2 FYNNEI come from the germline V gene. The CDR3 covers 16 residues. J lost 10 bases, V lost 6 bases, and 15 bases had no gene match. The CDR3 loop is CASRSKGALGGSPLHF. The CDR3 DNA reads TGTGCCAGCAGATCAAAGGGGGCCCTAGGTGGCTCACCCCTCCACTTT.

The V call is TRBV10-3, the J call TRBJ2-1, with 11 bases matching TRBD2. CDR3 length: 14 residues. Trimming removed 4 bases from V and 8 bases from J; junction bases left unmatched: 4. Per germline, CDR1 ENHRY and CDR2 SYGVKD. CDR3 protein: CAISGLAGKDEQFF. CDR3 nucleotide sequence: TGTGCCATCAGTGGACTAGCGGGAAAAGATGAGCAGTTCTTC.

This chain uses TRBV25-1 with TRBJ2-5; D possibly corresponds to TRBD2 (5 bases). CDR3 size: 16 residues. Germline V CDR1 and CDR2: MGHDK, SYGVNS. Trimming took off 1 base at V and 1 base at J, with 13 bases between the two ends. The chain's CDR3 is CASSELIGVFQETQYF. CDR3 sequence (DNA): TGTGCCAGCAGTGAATTAATCGGGGTCTTCCAAGAGACCCAGTACTTC.

This clone was seen only a few times. This chain uses TRBV10-3 with TRBJ1-1, with TRBD1 as a possible D gene (5 bases). Trimming removed 6 bases at V and 1 base at J, with 15 bases between. The germline gives CDR1 ENHRY, CDR2 SYGVKD. The CDR3 runs 15 residues. For the CDR3, the DNA is TGTGCCATCAGGGACACCGGGGAGGAGAACACTGAAGCTTTCTTT. It yields the protein CAIRDTGEENTEAFF.

The rearrangement links TRBV5-4 to TRBJ2-3; 7 bases map to TRBD1. CDR1 and CDR2 (germline): SGHNT, YYREEE (reference sequence). The CDR3 is 16 amino acids. V lost 4 bases to trimming and J lost 1 base; unmatched junction nucleotides: 9. The CDR3 protein is CASSPSGGWRTDTQYF. The CDR3 nucleotides are TGTGCCAGCAGCCCATCAGGGGGTTGGCGCACAGATACGCAGTATTTT.

This clone was picked up one time. One end of the junction does not line up with germline, which may come from a read error. This chain's CDR3 is CASSFYGMGISGANGLTF. Here the CDR3 DNA reads TGCGCCAGCAGCTTTTATGGCATGGGGATCTCTGGGGCCAACGGCCTGACTTTC. The chain links TRBV5-1 to TRBJ2-6; maybe TRBD1 (5 bases). The germline gives CDR1 SGHRS, CDR2 YFSETQ. This CDR3 contains 18 residues. Looking up the rest from reference TRBV5-1 and TRBJ2-6 gives the full variable domain: KAGVTQTPRYLIKTRGQQVTLSCSPISGHRSVSWYQQTPGQGLQFLFEYFSETQRNKGNFPGRFSGRQFSNSRSEMNVSTLELGDSALYLCASSFYGMGISGANGLTFGAGSRLTVL.

The rearrangement uses TRBV7-6 and TRBJ1-3; D is possibly TRBD1 (5 bases). Germline V gene lookup returns CDR1 SGHVS and CDR2 FNYEAQ. This CDR3 region has 15 residues. Trimming left V 4 bases short and J 2 bases short, with 12 bases between. DNA of the CDR3: TGTGCCAGCAGCTCGACAGTGGGCCCTGGAAACACCATATATTTT. As protein: CASSSTVGPGNTIYF. Using reference TRBV7-6 and TRBJ1-3 for the parts outside the CDR3, the full variable domain is GAGVSQSPRYKVTKRGQDVALRCDPISGHVSLYWYRQALGQGPEFLTYFNYEAQQDKSGLPNDRFSAERPEGSISTLTIQRTEQRDSAMYRCASSSTVGPGNTIYFGEGSWLTVV.

The chain links TRBV19 to TRBJ1-2, with 7 bases aligning to TRBD1. Germline V lookup: CDR1 LNHDA, CDR2 SQIVND (reference sequence). The CDR3 covers 13 residues. V gave up 5 bases and J gave up 8 bases; unmatched junction bases: 8. DNA for the CDR3: TGTGCCAGTAGTTTCGACAGGGCGCGCGGCTACACCTTC. The encoded protein is CASSFDRARGYTF.

The chain combines TRBV5-6 with TRBJ2-1; 16 bases are a match to TRBD2. The V gene's germline CDR1 is SGHDT and CDR2 YYEEEE. This CDR3 contains 17 residues. J gave up 4 bases and V 4 bases, and 5 bases lay outside the gene matches. The CDR3 DNA is TGTGCCAGCAGCCCGGGACTAGCGGGAGGGTCTTACAATGAGCAGTTCTTC. Translated, it gives CASSPGLAGGSYNEQFF.

This chain uses TRBV9 with TRBJ2-7, with 11 bases that match TRBD2. The V and J ends lost 3 bases and 2 bases, in that order; junction bases with no gene match: 4. Germline CDR1 is SGDLS and CDR2 is YYNGEE. The CDR3 runs to 15 residues. CDR3 in DNA: TGTGCCAGCAGCGCGGGACTAGCGGAGACCTACGAGCAGTACTTC. Translated, it gives CASSAGLAETYEQYF.

This chain connects TRBV15 to TRBJ1-2; D gene uncertain. The germline CDR1 and CDR2 sequences are LNHNV and YYDKDF (reference sequence). The CDR3 sequence is 16 residues long. Trimming left V 5 bases short and J 5 bases short, with 21 bases between. CDR3 amino acids: CATSPQRVSAFYGYTF. The DNA of the CDR3 is TGTGCCACCAGCCCCCAGAGGGTGTCAGCTTTTTATGGCTACACCTTC.

The chain's CDR3 is CASSLDRDYEQYF. CDR3 bases: TGCGCCAGCAGCTTGGACAGGGACTACGAGCAGTACTTC. The V call is TRBV5-1, the J call TRBJ2-7, with D possibly matching TRBD1 (6 bases). The germline gives CDR1 SGHRS, CDR2 YFSETQ. The CDR3 is 13 residues long. V was shortened by 0 bases and J by 3 bases, with 7 bases between the two germline ends.

Remarks on this clone: Compared with germline, one end of the junction differs, possibly owing to a read error. The CDR3 sequence is CASSSPGWLAGSYDEQFF. CDR3 nucleotide sequence: TGTGCCAGCAGCTCGCCCGGTTGGCTAGCGGGATCCTACGATGAGCAGTTCTTC. The V gene is TRBV7-8, the J gene TRBJ2-1, with 9 nucleotides matching TRBD2. Germline assignment: CDR1 SGHVS and CDR2 FQNEAQ. This CDR3 contains 18 residues. The whole variable domain, filled in from reference TRBV7-8 and TRBJ2-1, reads GAGVSQSPRYKVAKRGQDVALRCDPISGHVSLFWYQQALGQGPEFLTYFQNEAQLDKSGLPSDRFFAERPEGSVSTLKIQRTQQEDSAVYLCASSSPGWLAGSYDEQFFGPGTRLTVL.